These T cell receptor beta chains were read from a single sample in a study of control samples from healthy donors and cancer patients. Only in-frame clones appear in the TCRdb table, and some are missing; sequencing was by immunoSEQ multiplex PCR. The sample consists of over 150,000 clones, approximately 93% of them appearing once. Sequencing was done on a sample of blood. These receptors all stem from a man aged 40-50 years in good health. CDR3s include the opening cysteine and the closing phenylalanine or tryptophan.

V | CDR3
TRBV14 | CASSQDGLNIQQYF
TRBV19 | CASSDRDRYYEQYF
TRBV4-2 | CASSSQRGNTGELFF
TRBV13 | CASSLGQVGQPQHF
TRBV18 | CASSPIAGDYNEQFF
TRBV30 | CAWSVSGYEQYF
TRBV3-1/TRBV3-2 | CASSPRGGGGGGYTF
TRBV5-6 | CASSLGGNTEAFF
TRBV6-1 | CASSESWTEETQYF
TRBV19 | CATKKGGNSDTQYF
TRBV5-1 | CASSLAFPGQGAGQHEQFF
TRBV18 | CASSPLGGQGKDGYTF
TRBV27 | CASSPFQTASTGELFF
TRBV28 | CASSLRQGRFGYTF
TRBV5-5 | CASSSGRGEKLFF
TRBV27 | CASSLSWTGVTDTQYF
TRBV2 | CASSERTGFNIQYF
TRBV19 | CASSTSRVGKAEAFF
TRBV13 | CASSRSGGAADTQYF
TRBV3-1/TRBV3-2 | CASSLLGTQGGDTQYF
TRBV2 | CASSFSLGEQYF
TRBV5-1 | CASSAGWGYTF
TRBV27 | CASSLGRGTDTQYF
TRBV7-2 | CASSLVHRSDTQYF
TRBV19 | CASSIGLSNTDTQYF
TRBV6-5 | CASSYMQGNEQFF
TRBV12-5 | CASGSAGDVNTGELFF
TRBV10-2 | CASSTGRQDEKLFF
TRBV7-9 | CASSLGQGLHEQYF
TRBV12-3/TRBV12-4 | CASSFDGHNEQFF
TRBV6-6 | CASSPTGGNTIYF
TRBV5-5 | CASSRTGTGTYEQYF
TRBV11-1 | CASGTSGGPQETQYF
TRBV7-6 | CASSLYSGAGQPQHF
TRBV4-3 | CASSQERDNEAFF
TRBV28 | CASSLPGFQMDGYTF
TRBV9 | CASSVGTGNYGYTF
TRBV5-1 | CASSLLQAMNTEAFF
TRBV24-1 | CATSDGGYYGYTF